The next 27 T cell receptor beta chains were all read from a single sample in a study of T cell clonotyping in hematopoietic cell transplantation. Clones were sequenced by immunoSEQ multiplex PCR, and TCRdb holds only the in-frame ones, with some missing. The profile covers roughly 10,000 clones, with around 79% appearing a single time and roughly 45% taken by the ten largest. The sequenced sample was peripheral blood mononuclear cells, obtained 180 days after allogeneic stem cell transplant. The receptors were sampled from a female patient in her fifties or sixties who had an allogeneic stem cell transplant from a related donor, so the T cells may come from the graft donor. Some clones in this sample may be carry-over from other donors' samples.

The V call is TRBV6-5, the J call TRBJ1-1; D gene unclear. Germline values: CDR1 MNHEY, CDR2 SVGAGI. Trimming removed 0 bases at V and 1 base at J, with 6 bases between. CDR3 length equals 14 residues. The CDR3 here is CASSYSWANTEAFF. The CDR3 DNA follows: TGTGCCAGCAGTTACTCATGGGCGAACACTGAAGCTTTCTTT.

This chain uses TRBV6-1 with TRBJ1-5; TRBD1 is a possible D gene (5 bases). V was shortened by 3 bases and J by 5 bases, with 8 bases between the two germline ends. Germline assignment: CDR1 MNHNS and CDR2 SASEGT. There are 13 residues in the CDR3. The CDR3 sequence is CASSEDIYQPQHF. DNA for the CDR3: TGTGCCAGCAGTGAGGACATTTATCAGCCCCAGCATTTT.

The chain couples TRBV4-1 to TRBJ1-1, with D perhaps matching TRBD1 (6 bases). Germline CDR1 and CDR2: MGHRA and YSYEKL. The length of the CDR3 is 14 residues. Between the trimmed V and J ends, which lost 2 bases and 6 bases, there was a span of 13 bases. The CDR3 loop reads CASSQRRRGPEAFF. CDR3 in DNA: TGCGCCAGCAGCCAAAGGCGTCGGGGGCCTGAAGCTTTCTTT.

The genes are TRBV9 and TRBJ1-2; possibly TRBD1 for D (5 bases). The germline V gene encodes CDR1 SGDLS and CDR2 YYNGEE. Trimming left V 3 bases short and J 4 bases short, with 7 bases between. The CDR3 sequence is 12 residues long. The CDR3 coding sequence is TGTGCCAGCAGCGAAGACAGCTATGGCTACACCTTC. Translating it yields CASSEDSYGYTF.

The chain links TRBV4-3 to TRBJ1-2; tentatively, D is TRBD1 (5 bases). CDR3 length: 15 amino acids. Between the trimmed V and J ends, which lost 0 bases and 1 base, there was a span of 9 bases. Per germline, CDR1 LGHNA and CDR2 YSLEER. The CDR3 sequence: CASSQEGVFNYGYTF. DNA for the CDR3: TGCGCCAGCAGCCAAGAGGGGGTATTTAACTATGGCTACACCTTC.

The V and J genes are TRBV27 and TRBJ1-2; no reliable D call. Trimming took 5 bases from V and 8 from J, leaving 18 bases between them. The CDR3 is 14 residues long. Germline V gives CDR1 MNHEY, CDR2 SMNVEV (reference sequence). This CDR3 is CASSPNMLSKGYTF. The CDR3 DNA reads TGTGCCAGCAGTCCAAATATGCTCAGTAAAGGCTACACCTTC.

The sample holds one count of this clone. V and J are TRBV29-1 and TRBJ2-3; D is perhaps TRBD1 or TRBD2 (5 bases each). V shed 3 bases and J shed 0 bases, with 10 bases lying between them. Per the germline V gene, CDR1 is SQVTM and CDR2 is ANQGSEA. The CDR3 is made up of 14 amino acids. The CDR3 sequence: CSVEGPGSTDTQYF. DNA of the CDR3: TGCAGCGTTGAGGGACCGGGGAGCACAGATACGCAGTATTTT.

The CDR3 coding sequence is TGTGCCAGCAAGGCAGGCGGTGAGACCCAGTACTTC. This gives the protein CASKAGGETQYF. The V gene is TRBV6-5, the J gene TRBJ2-5; no clear D gene. Germline V gives CDR1 MNHEY, CDR2 SVGAGI. Trimming shortened V by 7 bases and J by 5 bases, and 11 bases separated the two germline ends. The CDR3 loop spans 12 amino acids.

This sequence joins TRBV5-1 and TRBJ2-2, with 12 bases aligning to TRBD2. CDR3 length equals 17 residues. Trimming at V came to 4 bases and at J to 4 bases, leaving 8 bases not matched to a gene. Germline V gene sequence: CDR1 SGHRS, CDR2 YFSETQ. The chain's CDR3 is CASSPLAGGRLTGELFF. The CDR3 DNA reads as TGCGCCAGCAGCCCACTAGCGGGGGGCCGCCTCACCGGGGAGCTGTTTTTT.

V is TRBV19 and J is TRBJ2-7; TRBD1 matches at 10 bases. The CDR3 loop spans 15 amino acids. The germline V gene encodes CDR1 LNHDA and CDR2 SQIVND (reference sequence). V was clipped by 3 bases and J by 2 bases; unmatched bases: 4. The CDR3 nucleotides read TGTGCCAGTAGTATTTCCGGGACAGGGGCCTACGAGCAGTACTTC. Protein: CASSISGTGAYEQYF.

This chain links TRBV28 with TRBJ1-2; 8 bases line up with TRBD1. V lost 8 bases to trimming and J lost 5 bases; unmatched junction nucleotides: 13. Germline CDR1 reads MDHEN; CDR2 reads SYDVKM. The CDR3 contains 15 residues. Here the CDR3 DNA reads TGTGCCAGCGCCCAGAAAATAGACAGGGGTTATGGCTACACCTTC. This sequence encodes CASAQKIDRGYGYTF.

This clone came up a few times. V is TRBV2 and J is TRBJ2-7, with D unresolved. Germline-derived CDR1 and CDR2 are SNHLY and FYNNEI. The CDR3 runs to 11 residues. Here the CDR3 reads CAQSTARSQYF. The CDR3, as DNA: TGTGCACAGAGCACGGCGAGGTCGCAGTACTTC. The whole variable domain, filled in from reference TRBV2 and TRBJ2-7, reads EPEVTQTPSHQVTQMGQEVILRCVPISNHLYFYWYRQILGQKVEFLVSFYNNEISEKSEIFDDQFSVERPDGSNFTLKIRSTKLEDSAMYFCAQSTARSQYFGPGTRLTVT.

This chain links TRBV19 with TRBJ2-2, with D possibly matching TRBD2 (5 bases). CDR3 length equals 13 residues. Germline V lookup: CDR1 LNHDA, CDR2 SQIVND (reference sequence). CDR3 DNA: TGTGGAGTACAAACTGGAGGTTCCGGGGAGCTGTTTTTT. Its translation: CGVQTGGSGELFF.

This clone was observed a single time. The chain is built from TRBV6-4 and TRBJ2-2, with TRBD1 matching 7 bases. CDR1 is MRHNA and CDR2 is SNTAGT in the germline V gene. The CDR3 covers 17 residues. Trimming cost V 0 bases and J 4 bases; bases outside gene matches: 8. CDR3 residues: CASSDSMKAGGTGELFF. The CDR3, as DNA: TGTGCCAGCAGTGACTCTATGAAGGCAGGGGGCACCGGGGAGCTGTTTTTT.

The rearrangement uses TRBV5-1 and TRBJ2-7; unclear D gene. Germline V lookup: CDR1 SGHRS, CDR2 YFSETQ. The CDR3 is 14 residues long. Trimming cost V 0 bases and J 0 bases, with 7 bases left between them. This CDR3 is CASSLGQDSYEQYF. Written as DNA, the CDR3 is TGCGCCAGCAGCTTGGGCCAGGACTCCTACGAGCAGTACTTC.

CDR3 bases: TGTGCCAGCAGCTTCTTTTCGGAAACTGAAGCTTTCTTT. Its protein is CASSFFSETEAFF. The J gene is TRBJ1-1, the V gene TRBV5-6; D gene unclear. V was pared by 2 bases and J by 5 bases, with 10 bases between. The length of the CDR3 is 13 residues. Germline CDR1 is SGHDT and CDR2 is YYEEEE.

This clone was recorded only once. V and J are TRBV13 and TRBJ2-7, with 9 bases lining up with TRBD1. The CDR3 totals 15 residues. V lost 1 base to trimming and J lost 4 bases; unmatched junction nucleotides: 5. CDR1 and CDR2 from the germline V gene are PRHDT and FYEKMQ (reference sequence). The CDR3 nucleotides read TGTGCCAGCAGCTTAGAAGGGACAGGGTCTTACGAGCAGTACTTC. Translation gives CASSLEGTGSYEQYF.

V is TRBV5-4 and J is TRBJ2-7; weak D call: TRBD2 (5 bases). The CDR3 extends over 13 amino acids. The germline V and J ends were trimmed by 4 bases and 4 bases, with 12 bases remaining between them. Germline V gives CDR1 SGHNT, CDR2 YYREEE (reference sequence). The CDR3 DNA reads as TGTGCCAGCAGCCCGGACGGGATTTACGAGCAGTACTTC. Translating gives CASSPDGIYEQYF.

This clone has only one observation. This sequence joins TRBV5-6 and TRBJ1-5; D ambiguous. The CDR3 covers 13 residues. Germline values: CDR1 SGHDT, CDR2 YYEEEE. Between the trimmed V and J ends, which lost 4 bases and 4 bases, there was a span of 9 bases. This CDR3 reads CASSRFGNQPQHF. CDR3 DNA: TGTGCCAGCAGCCGGTTCGGGAATCAGCCCCAGCATTTT. Drawing the rest from reference TRBV5-6 and TRBJ1-5, the complete variable domain is DAGVTQSPTHLIKTRGQQVTLRCSPKSGHDTVSWYQQALGQGPQFIFQYYEEEERQRGNFPDRFSGHQFPNYSSELNVNALLLGDSALYLCASSRFGNQPQHFGDGTRLSIL.

This clone showed up just once. The chain employs TRBV7-9 and TRBJ2-7, with D perhaps TRBD1 (6 bases). The CDR3 is 13 residues long. V was trimmed by 5 bases and J by 3 bases, leaving 11 bases between them. Per the germline V gene, CDR1 is SEHNR and CDR2 is FQNEAQ (reference sequence). CDR3 residues: CASSVDSRYEQYF. CDR3 coding DNA: TGTGCCAGCAGCGTGGACAGTCGCTACGAGCAGTACTTC.

The chain has TRBV5-6 and TRBJ1-2, with 7 nucleotides matching TRBD1. The CDR3 spans 12 residues. Germline values: CDR1 SGHDT, CDR2 YYEEEE. V shed 4 bases and J 7 bases; nucleotides not matched to a gene: 4. In DNA form, the CDR3 reads TGTGCCAGCAGCGAAACAGGGGTTGGCTACACCTTC. This encodes CASSETGVGYTF.

The sample holds a few counts of this clone. The chain joins TRBV29-1 to TRBJ1-2; 9 positions agree with TRBD1. CDR3 length: 11 amino acids. J lost 6 bases, V lost 7 bases, and 3 bases had no gene match. CDR1 is SQVTM and CDR2 is ANQGSEA in the germline V gene. CDR3 sequence (DNA): TGCAGCGGGACAGGGGTCGATGGCTACACCTTC. Its translation: CSGTGVDGYTF.

This CDR3 is CAIGGQGRTYEQYF. The CDR3 DNA reads TGTGCCATCGGAGGACAGGGGCGTACCTACGAGCAGTACTTC. This chain uses TRBV10-3 with TRBJ2-7; 9 nucleotides match TRBD1. Germline CDR1 ENHRY, CDR2 SYGVKD. V shed 8 bases and J 2 bases; nucleotides not matched to a gene: 7. The CDR3 loop spans 14 amino acids.

The V gene is TRBV19, the J gene TRBJ1-3; perhaps TRBD1 as D (5 bases). The CDR3 covers 16 residues. Trimming pared 3 bases from V and 2 bases from J, leaving 14 bases between. From germline, CDR1 is LNHDA and CDR2 SQIVND (reference sequence). The CDR3 region is CASSIQRRQTGNTIYF. The CDR3 nucleotides read TGTGCCAGTAGTATTCAGCGGCGACAGACTGGAAACACCATATATTTT.

This chain links TRBV6-6 with TRBJ2-7; TRBD1 matches at 7 bases. Germline CDR1 reads MNHNY; CDR2 reads SVGAGI (reference sequence). The V gene end was trimmed by 2 bases and the J gene end by 6 bases; junction bases not matched to a gene: 10. The CDR3 runs to 15 residues. The CDR3 sequence: CASSYLTGLNSEQYF. CDR3 in DNA: TGTGCCAGCAGTTACCTGACAGGGCTTAACAGCGAGCAGTACTTC.

V and J are TRBV6-5 and TRBJ2-5; TRBD2 might be the D (7 bases). Trimming stripped 6 bases from V and 3 bases from J, with 14 bases between. Looked up from germline, CDR1 is MNHEY and CDR2 is SVGAGI. There are 14 residues in the CDR3. This CDR3 is CASRRGRPKETQYF. CDR3 in DNA: TGTGCCAGCAGGCGGGGGCGCCCAAAAGAGACCCAGTACTTC.

The chain carries TRBV11-2 and TRBJ1-4; TRBD1 is a possible D gene (6 bases). Germline V gene sequence: CDR1 SGHAT, CDR2 FQNNGV. With 1 base removed from V and 2 bases from J, the gap between germline ends came to 14 bases. This CDR3 is built from 17 residues. The CDR3 sequence: CASSLGVGGGTNEKLFF. Written as DNA, the CDR3 is TGTGCCAGCAGCTTAGGAGTCGGCGGGGGCACTAATGAAAAACTGTTTTTT.